These 27 T cell receptor delta chains originate from one sample sequenced in a study of gamma-delta chains in newborns, infants, children (dated 2019 in TCRdb). Sequencing was carried out with an Illumina MiSeq. Clones were re-identified by TCRdb from the public reads with CATT, and rows with the same DNA were merged. Present in this sample are roughly 10,000 delta-chain clones, 20% to 25% of which were seen just once. The ten largest account for around 4% of the sample. Sequences were obtained from blood. The receptors were sampled from a child who was a newborn, infant or young child, either healthy, febrile or measles-vaccinated (not recorded which).

This clone was counted between two and nine times. Compared with germline, one end of the junction differs, possibly owing to a read error. The V and J genes are TRDV2 and TRDJ1, with 8 positions matching TRDD3. The germline V gene has CDR1 GEAIGNYY and CDR2 EKD. The CDR3 sequence is 15 residues long. CDR3 sequence: CACDPLGEGADKPIF. DNA of the CDR3: TGTGCCTGTGACCCGCTGGGGGAGGGCGCCGATAAACCCATCTTT.

The V gene is TRDV2, the J gene TRDJ1, with 12 bases that match TRDD3. The CDR3 runs 17 residues. Losses at the gene ends were 3 bases for V and 5 bases for J; bases not matched to a gene: 12. The germline CDR1 and CDR2 sequences are GEAIGNYY and EKD. The CDR3 loop is CACDGLLGDTVMDKLIF. As DNA, the CDR3 is TGTGCCTGTGACGGCCTACTGGGGGATACTGTCATGGATAAACTCATCTTT.

The DNA for the CDR3 is TGTGCTCTTGGAACCACCCGGCCGGGGGATACGCCGTTTGCCGATAAACTCATCTTT. Translated: CALGTTRPGDTPFADKLIF. The chain recombines TRDV1 with TRDJ1; the match to TRDD3 covers 10 bases. The germline V gene has CDR1 TSWWSYY and CDR2 QGS. Unmatched junction bases numbered 19, after V lost 6 bases and J lost 3 bases. This CDR3 contains 19 residues.

The chain couples TRDV2 to TRDJ1; TRDD3 matches 9 bases. CDR1 and CDR2 (germline): GEAIGNYY, EKD. With V trimmed by 4 bases and J by 3 bases, 17 bases remained unmatched. The CDR3 has 18 amino acids. Written as DNA, the CDR3 is TGTGCCTGTGAGCCTCTACTGGGGATACGCTCCCCGGCCGATAAACTCATCTTT. Translating gives CACEPLLGIRSPADKLIF.

The rearrangement links TRDV2 to TRDJ3, with 11 bases matching TRDD3. CDR3 size: 20 residues. Germline V gene data show CDR1 as GEAIGNYY and CDR2 as EKD. With V trimmed by 3 bases and J by 3 bases, 12 bases remained unmatched. CDR3 in amino acids: CACDPLLGDKRDWDTRQMFF. The CDR3 nucleotides read TGTGCCTGTGACCCGCTACTGGGGGATAAGCGGGACTGGGACACCCGACAGATGTTTTTC.

The gene calls are TRDV2 and TRDJ1; D not certain. Looked up from germline, CDR1 is GEAIGNYY and CDR2 is EKD. Deletions cut 0 bases from V and 5 bases from J, with 24 bases between. The CDR3 runs 18 residues. Here the CDR3 DNA reads TGTGCCTGTGACACCGGAACTATCCAACGGGCTCCTCCGGATAAACTCATCTTT. This codes for CACDTGTIQRAPPDKLIF.

The chain joins TRDV2 to TRDJ3; no firm D call. The germline V gene encodes CDR1 GEAIGNYY and CDR2 EKD. V was trimmed by 3 bases and J by 0 bases, leaving 20 bases between them. The CDR3 has 20 residues. The CDR3 nucleotides are TGTGCCTGTGACGCCGCGGTAGGCTCCGCGGGCTCCTGGGACACCCGACAGATGTTTTTC. It specifies CACDAAVGSAGSWDTRQMFF.

By sample share, this clone is medium-sized (0.01 to 0.1%). V gene TRDV2 combines with J gene TRDJ1; D perhaps matches TRDD3 (6 bases). The V end was cut by 1 base, the J end by 2 bases, with 10 bases between. Germline V CDR1 and CDR2: GEAIGNYY, EKD. This CDR3 contains 14 residues. As DNA, the CDR3 is TGTGCCTGTGACACGACTGGGAGAACCGATAAACTCATCTTT. Amino acids: CACDTTGRTDKLIF.

Comments on this clone: A much bigger clone sits one base away, suggesting this may be a read error. The sample contains more than one DNA sequence encoding this CDR3. V usage is TRDV2 and J usage is TRDJ3; D might be TRDD3 (6 bases). This CDR3 spans 19 amino acids. Germline V gives CDR1 GEAIGNYY, CDR2 EKD. The DNA of the CDR3 is TGCGCCTGTGACACTGCCGGGGGACCTACCTCCTGGGACACCCGACAGATGTTTTTC. This codes for CACDTAGGPTSWDTRQMFF.

This clone came up a few times. The sample contains more than one DNA sequence encoding this CDR3. This chain links TRDV2 with TRDJ1; 13 bases map to TRDD3. The CDR3 has 15 residues. The V gene's germline CDR1 is GEAIGNYY and CDR2 EKD. V gave up 3 bases and J gave up 2 bases; unmatched junction bases: 2. The CDR3 spells CACDPLGDTTDKLIF. CDR3 bases: TGTGCCTGTGACCCACTGGGGGATACGACCGATAAACTCATCTTT.

In its sample, this clone was seen a few times. The chain recombines TRDV1 with TRDJ1; 12 bases fit TRDD3. Trimming cost V 0 bases and J 6 bases; bases outside gene matches: 20. The CDR3 loop spans 21 amino acids. CDR1 is TSWWSYY, CDR2 QGS, per germline. The CDR3 region is CALGELPSYQPVLGDTNKLIF. The CDR3 coding sequence is TGTGCTCTTGGGGAACTGCCTTCCTACCAACCAGTACTGGGGGATACAAATAAACTCATCTTT.

In this sample, this clone turned up a few times. The chain couples TRDV2 to TRDJ1; 10 nucleotides agree with TRDD3. The V gene end was trimmed by 1 base and the J gene end by 0 bases; junction bases not matched to a gene: 7. The CDR3 is 17 amino acids. From germline, CDR1 is GEAIGNYY and CDR2 EKD. CDR3 nucleotide sequence: TGTGCCTGTGACACGATCCCCACTGGGGGATACACCGATAAACTCATCTTT. Translation gives CACDTIPTGGYTDKLIF.

The chain has TRDV1 and TRDJ1, with D hard to call. Trimming shortened V by 0 bases and J by 2 bases, and 19 bases separated the two germline ends. The CDR3 is made up of 18 amino acids. Germline CDR1 TSWWSYY, CDR2 QGS. CDR3 region: CALGELGPLSPPTDKLIF. CDR3 DNA sequence: TGTGCTCTTGGGGAACTTGGGCCCCTGAGTCCCCCAACCGATAAACTCATCTTT.

The V and J genes are TRDV2 and TRDJ1; 13 nucleotides line up with TRDD3. V lost 4 bases and J lost 0; bases outside the gene matches: 10. Germline loops: CDR1 GEAIGNYY, CDR2 EKD. The CDR3 spans 18 residues. The CDR3 sequence: CACDVLGDTLQYTDKLIF. CDR3 sequence (DNA): TGTGCCTGTGATGTACTGGGGGATACGCTCCAGTACACCGATAAACTCATCTTT.

Points on this clone: At one end, the junction sequence differs from germline, possibly due to a read error. Other DNA sequences in the sample encode the same CDR3. J is TRDJ3 and V is TRDV1; TRDD3 matches at 8 bases. This CDR3 is 20 amino acids long. Germline CDR1 TSWWSYY, CDR2 QGS. DNA for the CDR3: TGTGCTCTTGGGGAACTGGTGGCCTGGGGGACCTCCTGGGACACCAGACAGATGTTTTTC. It translates to CALGELVAWGTSWDTRQMFF.

V and J are TRDV2 and TRDJ1; 9 bases line up with TRDD3. V dropped 1 base and J dropped 0; count of bases not matched to a gene: 14. CDR3 length: 19 amino acids. Germline V gene lookup returns CDR1 GEAIGNYY and CDR2 EKD. CDR3 coding DNA: TGTGCCTGTGACACACTCCGTACTGGGGGAACTATATACACCGATAAACTCATCTTT. Its protein product is CACDTLRTGGTIYTDKLIF.

Concerning this clone itself: This may arise from a read error, as a much more abundant clone is one base away. The chain recombines TRDV1 with TRDJ1; D gene ambiguous. Germline V lookup: CDR1 TSWWSYY, CDR2 QGS. This CDR3 has 21 residues. Trimming pared 3 bases from V and 0 bases from J, leaving 29 bases between. CDR3 sequence reads: CALGEDPPGLVGVGNTDKLIF. Here the CDR3 DNA reads TGTGCTCTTGGGGAGGATCCCCCCGGACTTGTCGGTGTGGGAAACACCGATAAACTCATCTTT.

The chain recombines TRDV2 with TRDJ1, with D maybe TRDD3 (6 bases). The CDR3 contains 19 residues. Trimming took off 4 bases at V and 0 bases at J, with 26 bases between the two ends. CDR1 and CDR2 (germline): GEAIGNYY, EKD. The CDR3 spells CACESLRDISSGYTDKLIF. In nucleotides, the CDR3 is TGTGCCTGTGAGAGCCTTCGGGATATATCTAGCGGGTACACCGATAAACTCATCTTT.

In this sample, this clone turned up a few times. J is TRDJ3 and V is TRDV2, with 7 bases lining up with TRDD3. In germline, CDR1 is GEAIGNYY, CDR2 EKD. V trimming: 1 base; J trimming: 0 bases; junction bases outside the gene matches: 11. This CDR3 region has 20 residues. CDR3 sequence reads: CACDTTGDFKLSWDTRQMFF. CDR3 in DNA: TGTGCCTGTGACACGACTGGGGACTTTAAGCTCTCCTGGGACACCCGACAGATGTTTTTC.

This chain uses TRDV2 with TRDJ1; D perhaps matches TRDD3 (6 bases). Germline values: CDR1 GEAIGNYY, CDR2 EKD. The CDR3 has 17 residues. V lost 5 bases and J lost 3, with 24 bases in between. DNA for the CDR3: TGTGCCTGTGGCGCGCTGGGGCCGACCGAAGCCGCCGATAAACTCATCTTT. It specifies CACGALGPTEAADKLIF.

This clone turned up a few times. The gene calls are TRDV2 and TRDJ1; TRDD3 matches 10 bases. The germline V gene encodes CDR1 GEAIGNYY and CDR2 EKD. V lost 3 bases, J lost 6 bases, and 12 bases stayed unmatched. The CDR3 loop spans 16 amino acids. CDR3 sequence reads: CACDALLGDPPNKLIF. The CDR3 DNA is TGTGCCTGTGACGCTCTACTGGGGGATCCACCGAATAAACTCATCTTT.

The table lists this clone with a few counts. The gene calls are TRDV2 and TRDJ1; tentative D call: TRDD3 (5 bases). The CDR3 is 13 residues long. Trimming cost V 5 bases and J 3 bases, with 12 bases left between them. Looked up from germline, CDR1 is GEAIGNYY and CDR2 is EKD. The CDR3 region is CACVLLGSDKLIF. CDR3 coding DNA: TGTGCCTGTGTCTTGCTGGGTTCCGATAAACTCATCTTT.

Concerning this clone: In the same sample, other DNA sequences code for this CDR3. This chain connects TRDV2 to TRDJ1; TRDD3 agrees at 8 bases. CDR3 length: 18 amino acids. Looked up from germline, CDR1 is GEAIGNYY and CDR2 is EKD. Germline trimming cut 4 bases from V and 0 bases from J; bases unmatched to any gene: 15. The CDR3 DNA follows: TGTGCCTGTGATTTACTGGGGGCCGCTGGGGGGAACACCGATAAACTCATCTTT. It translates to CACDLLGAAGGNTDKLIF.

Remarks on this clone: The junction departs from germline at one end; a sequencing error may be responsible. This rearrangement joins TRDV2 to TRDJ3; 11 nucleotides match TRDD3. This CDR3 region has 23 residues. Germline CDR1 and CDR2: GEAIGNYY and EKD. CDR3 sequence reads: CACDRPILGDNLLRTWDTRKMFF. The CDR3 nucleotides read TGTGCCTGTGACCGGCCGATACTGGGGGATAATCTCTTAAGGACCTGGGACACCCGAAAGATGTTTTTC.

Of note for this clone: At one end the junction does not follow the germline gene, possibly because of a read error. V usage is TRDV2 and J usage is TRDJ1; possibly TRDD3 for D (5 bases). The CDR3 has 18 residues. The germline gives CDR1 GEAIGNYY, CDR2 EKD. The CDR3 DNA reads as TGTGCCTGTGACACGGTGGGCGTCGGGAGGATAAAGGACGATAAAATCATCTTT. Its translation is CACDTVGVGRIKDDKIIF.

As for this clone: Being one base from a much bigger clone, this may be a read error. The CDR3 bases are TGTGCCTGTGACACCGTTGGGGGATACACGGGAGAGGGGAACACCGATAAACTCATCTTT. It translates to CACDTVGGYTGEGNTDKLIF. This chain links TRDV2 with TRDJ1; 10 bases align to TRDD3. Losses at the gene ends were 0 bases for V and 0 bases for J; bases not matched to a gene: 15. The CDR3 loop spans 20 amino acids. The germline V gene has CDR1 GEAIGNYY and CDR2 EKD.

Within the sample, this clone is medium-sized. At the DNA level, this CDR3 is encoded by other sequences in the same sample as well. The chain uses TRDV2 and TRDJ1; 10 bases agree with TRDD3. V dropped 1 base and J dropped 1; count of bases not matched to a gene: 11. CDR3 size: 18 residues. Germline values: CDR1 GEAIGNYY, CDR2 EKD. The CDR3 DNA follows: TGTGCCTGTGACACGATGCTCGGACTGGGGGATGGCACCGATAAACTCATCTTT. Its translation: CACDTMLGLGDGTDKLIF.